This T cell receptor beta chain was sequenced in a study of regulatory T cells in long-lasting Graves disease. Study findings and constraints: Persistent patients had a count of shared public clonotypes (over 2,500) that exceeded that of new patients (about 930).

This clonotype was seen more than once but under ten times. Its matching antigen is unknown. Sample time point: persistent/refractory GD, antithyroid drugs over 5 years with positive TRAb. RNA from PBMCs was the source of the TCR library. V dropped 4 bases and J dropped 2 bases, with 12 bases sitting between them. There are 14 residues in the CDR3. Germline V CDR1 and CDR2: MNHEY, SVGAGI. Arm-PCR with iRepertoire HTBI primers amplified the CDR3 regions for these TCR beta libraries. MiXCR, run by TCRdb on the multiplex PCR reads, gives a single entry per CDR3 protein. The sample has roughly 400,000 distinct CDR3 sequences, less than 25% seen once.

Sample: peripheral blood mononuclear cells (PBMCs), taken when the disease was refractory, from a patient treated with antithyroid drugs. This receptor was identified in a female donor with Graves disease. The chain is built from TRBV6-5 and TRBJ2-7; perhaps TRBD1 as D (5 bases). The DNA for the CDR3 is TGTGCCAGCAGTTTCCCAGGGAACACCTACGAGCAGTACTTC. The encoded protein is CASSFPGNTYEQYF.